Following are 2 T cell receptor beta chains from one sample sequenced in a study of OX40 agonist ivuxolimab in advanced cancers. Sequenced by immunoSEQ multiplex PCR; TCRdb stores in-frame clones only, minus some. Among about 59,000 clones listed, around 87% were seen once. Sequencing used CD4+ or CD8+ T cells sorted from blood, obtained in a trial of the OX40 agonist ivuxolimab. The receptors here all came from an adult with an advanced solid tumor such as melanoma, head and neck, liver or kidney cancer.

The chain joins TRBV7-2 to TRBJ1-1; D is possibly TRBD1 (5 bases). The CDR3 consists of 15 residues. CDR1 and CDR2 (germline): SGHTA, FQGNSA. The V gene lost 5 bases and the J gene lost 7 bases, with 20 bases spanning the gap. The DNA of the CDR3 is TGTGCCAGCAGCCCCCATGGGACTTTCCCTCTTGAAGCTTTCTTT. Encoded protein: CASSPHGTFPLEAFF.

By sample share, this clone is medium-sized. This chain connects TRBV5-1 to TRBJ1-3, with D unclear. The V end lost 4 bases, the J end lost 8 bases, and 16 bases lay between the germline ends. CDR1 and CDR2 from the germline V gene are SGHRS and YFSETQ. The CDR3 length is 14 residues. CDR3 sequence (DNA): TGCGCCAGCAGCGCCGGCGACATAGGTGACACCATATATTTT. Protein: CASSAGDIGDTIYF.